This T cell receptor (beta chain) was sequenced in a study of cytomegalovirus exposure and HLA in healthy donors. Whole-study context: The Caucasian-associated ancestry cluster contained 65% to 85% of the approximately 420 genotyped donors.

This clone was detected a few times. Its target is not known. CDR3 size: 15 residues. With 6 bases clipped from V and 3 bases from J, the junction kept 10 bases outside the gene matches. Germline CDR1 is MDHEN and CDR2 is SYDVKM. The PCR contained 60 Vbeta and 13 Jbeta primers. Per the original data handling: Unique TCR beta chains totaled 80 million to 100 million in a later count, with roughly 10 million of them shared. Method: immunoSEQ multiplex PCR; TCRdb's copy keeps in-frame clones and lacks some. The DNA gave D and trimming, while V, J and clone size come from that table. This sample yields approximately 170,000 clones, of which roughly 80% are seen a single time; less than 3% belongs to the top ten. Notes on the study in general: Analyses of presence/absence relied on an assumption of roughly uniform sequencing depth across donors. As immune exposure information, only CMV serostatus was available.

This receptor was obtained from a male donor in good health and CMV-seronegative. Input material: PBMCs. J is TRBJ2-7 and V is TRBV28; 8 bases line up with TRBD2. In DNA form, the CDR3 reads TGTGCCAGCAGGCCGGCACTAGCGGCGGTCTACGAGCAGTACTTC. Its protein product is CASRPALAAVYEQYF.